This T cell receptor (beta chain) was identified in a study of Ad26.COV2.S vaccination and SARS-CoV-2 variants. CDR1 and CDR2 from the germline V gene are LGHDT and YNNKEL (reference sequence). This CDR3 is built from 12 residues. The V end lost 4 bases, the J end lost 9 bases, and 10 bases lay between the germline ends. Study-wide findings and caveats: Similar non-spike TCR breadth was seen in vaccine and placebo recipients.

With regard to this clone: Its antigen is currently unknown.

Sequencing used immunoSEQ multiplex PCR; TCRdb keeps in-frame clones, though not all of them. The sample has roughly 40,000 clones; around 83% are singletons. This chain connects TRBV3-1 (or the pseudogene TRBV3-2) to TRBJ2-1; weak D call: TRBD1 (5 bases). The clonotype originates from a human donor who had recovered from COVID-19. Specimen: peripheral blood, collected after recovery from COVID-19. The CDR3 DNA reads TGTGCCAGCAGCCTAGGGGTCCTTGAGCAGTTCTTC. This encodes CASSLGVLEQFF.